The rows below give T cell receptor beta chains drawn from one sample of a study of blood T cells in healthy people across ages. TCRdb reprocessed the 5' RACE reads via MiXCR and lists one record per CDR3 protein. The repertoire holds under 1,100,000 distinct CDR3 sequences, with about 23% as singletons. The data also belong to a second study, concerning T cells of mothers and their children.

The source material was blood. The receptors come from a girl aged 2-10 years in good health. CDR3s include the opening cysteine and the closing phenylalanine or tryptophan. Each record gives: clone size, J gene, D gene, V gene, CDR3 protein, CDR3 DNA. The D gene is left open where the match is weak. For some rows the clone size is stated as once, few or many, or as a class when expanded; others skip it.

>-|TRBJ2-3|-|TRBV13
CASSPERSGPDTQYF
TGTGCCAGCAGCCCCGAAAGAAGCGGTCCAGATACGCAGTATTTT
>-|TRBJ2-7|TRBD1|TRBV6-1
CASRDRGLSYEQYF
TGTGCCAGCCGAGACAGGGGGCTCTCCTACGAGCAGTACTTC
>-|TRBJ2-1|TRBD2|TRBV6-5
CASSWGSGSWNEQFF
TGTGCCAGCTCGTGGGGTAGCGGGAGTTGGAATGAGCAGTTCTTC
>-|TRBJ2-7|-|TRBV7-9
CATTGLNSYEQYF
TGTGCCACCACAGGTCTAAATTCTTACGAGCAGTACTTC
>few|TRBJ2-1|TRBD2|TRBV28
CASTGLSGRQDEQFF
TGTGCCAGCACGGGACTAAGCGGGAGACAGGATGAGCAGTTCTTC
>few|TRBJ2-1|TRBD2|TRBV7-7
CASSLGEAGVYNEQFF
TGTGCTAGCAGCTTAGGCGAAGCGGGAGTCTACAATGAGCAGTTCTTC
>few|TRBJ2-3|-|TRBV20-1
CSPRMGDTQYF
TGCAGTCCTAGAATGGGAGATACGCAGTATTTT
>-|TRBJ2-7|-|TRBV12-3/TRBV12-4
CASTHREVPPHEQYF
TGTGCCAGCACTCACAGGGAGGTCCCCCCCCACGAGCAGTACTTC
>-|TRBJ2-5|-|TRBV7-2
CASSLGRGGGQETQYF
TGTGCCAGCAGCTTAGGACGGGGAGGGGGGCAAGAGACCCAGTACTTC
>-|TRBJ2-7|TRBD2|TRBV20-1
CSAREAGGMYEQYF
TGCAGTGCTAGAGAGGCGGGGGGTATGTACGAGCAGTACTTC
>-|TRBJ1-2|-|TRBV29-1
CSVGHRLGRGSPNYGYTF
TGCAGCGTTGGCCACCGGTTAGGCAGGGGATCCCCTAACTATGGCTACACCTTC
>-|TRBJ2-3|-|TRBV27
CASSLWGPGTDTQYF
TGTGCCAGCAGTTTATGGGGGCCGGGCACAGATACGCAGTATTTT
>-|TRBJ2-7|TRBD1|TRBV27
CASSWGQGGAYEQYF
TGTGCCAGCAGTTGGGGACAGGGGGGTGCCTACGAGCAGTACTTC
>few|TRBJ1-2|-|TRBV13
CASSPREEYGYTF
TGTGCCAGCAGCCCTAGAGAAGAGTATGGCTACACCTTC
>-|TRBJ2-3|TRBD1|TRBV9
CASSDTGTVTDTQYF
TGTGCCAGCAGCGACACCGGGACAGTCACAGATACGCAGTATTTT
>-|TRBJ1-2|-|TRBV27
CASGLRGRHGYTF
TGTGCCAGCGGCCTGAGGGGGAGACATGGCTACACCTTC
>-|TRBJ2-5|-|TRBV5-1
CASSPARGQGGTQYF
TGCGCCAGCAGCCCCGCGCGGGGGCAAGGAGGGACCCAGTACTTC
>-|TRBJ2-7|TRBD2|TRBV27
CASSLFGGEGYEQYF
TGTGCCAGCAGTTTATTTGGGGGGGAGGGCTACGAGCAGTACTTC
>-|TRBJ1-1|-|TRBV10-2
CASSRSRATEAFF
TGCGCCAGCAGTAGGTCGAGGGCCACCGAAGCTTTCTTT
>few|TRBJ2-1|-|TRBV4-3
CASSQGGATDEQFF
TGCGCCAGCAGCCAAGGCGGAGCGACTGATGAGCAGTTCTTC
>-|TRBJ1-5|-|TRBV12-3/TRBV12-4
CASRARGSNQPQHF
TGTGCCAGCAGGGCCCGGGGGAGCAATCAGCCCCAGCATTTT
>-|TRBJ2-3|-|TRBV5-1
CASSRDSYTDTQYF
TGCGCCAGCAGCCGGGACTCCTACACAGATACGCAGTATTTT
>many|TRBJ1-1|TRBD1|TRBV25-1
CASRGQANTEAFF
TGTGCCAGCAGGGGACAGGCGAACACTGAAGCTTTCTTT
>-|TRBJ2-2|-|TRBV4-2
CASSPRARSTGELFF
TGTGCCAGCAGCCCTAGGGCCCGGAGCACCGGGGAGCTGTTTTTT
>-|TRBJ2-7|TRBD1|TRBV12-3/TRBV12-4
CASSPVGQGFDEQYF
TGTGCCAGCAGTCCTGTGGGACAGGGTTTTGACGAGCAGTACTTC
>few|TRBJ2-7|TRBD2|TRBV12-3/TRBV12-4
CASSARTSGRYEQYF
TGTGCCAGCAGTGCGCGGACTAGCGGGAGGTACGAGCAGTACTTC
>-|TRBJ2-1|-|TRBV27
CASSPPDLGNEQFF
TGTGCCAGCAGTCCGCCGGACCTAGGGAATGAGCAGTTCTTC
>-|TRBJ2-7|TRBD1|TRBV7-7
CASSPGYGTGYEQYF
TGTGCTAGCAGCCCCGGGTATGGGACAGGCTACGAGCAGTACTTC
>-|TRBJ2-5|-|TRBV3-1
CASSHLGETQYF
TGTGCCAGCAGCCACCTTGGAGAGACCCAGTACTTC
>-|TRBJ1-4|-|TRBV12-3/TRBV12-4
CASRLGYEKLFF
TGTGCCAGCAGACTGGGATATGAAAAACTGTTTTTT
>-|TRBJ2-3|-|TRBV27
CASSSVGRPADTQYF
TGTGCCAGCAGTTCGGTCGGCAGGCCCGCAGATACGCAGTATTTT
>-|TRBJ1-4|-|TRBV7-9
CASSPATATNEKLFF
TGTGCCAGCAGCCCTGCAACGGCCACTAATGAAAAACTGTTTTTT
>-|TRBJ2-7|-|TRBV29-1
CSVEWGYGQYF
TGCAGCGTTGAATGGGGGTACGGGCAGTACTTC
>-|TRBJ2-7|-|TRBV6-2/TRBV6-3
CASSSSYGVGTEQYF
TGTGCCAGCAGTTCTTCCTACGGGGTCGGGACCGAGCAGTACTTC
>-|TRBJ2-7|TRBD2|TRBV27
CASSSLRTREDYEQYF
TGTGCCAGCAGTTCCCTACGGACTAGGGAGGACTACGAGCAGTACTTC
>-|TRBJ1-2|TRBD1|TRBV27
CASSPQGWDYGYTF
TGTGCCAGCAGTCCACAGGGGTGGGACTATGGCTACACCTTC
>few|TRBJ2-5|-|TRBV11-2
CASSPGLWTQYF
TGTGCCAGCAGCCCGGGCCTTTGGACCCAGTACTTC
>-|TRBJ2-7|-|TRBV28
CASRSPIKYLNYEQYF
TGTGCCAGCAGATCCCCTATTAAATACCTCAACTACGAGCAGTACTTC
>-|TRBJ2-5|TRBD2|TRBV7-3
CASSSGVAGVETQYF
TGTGCCAGCAGCTCAGGGGTAGCGGGGGTTGAGACCCAGTACTTT